This TCR beta chain came from a study of T cell responses to AZD1222 COVID-19 vaccine. The study pooled second doses at about 4 or about 12 weeks. With V trimmed by 1 base and J by 2 bases, 5 bases remained unmatched. This CDR3 contains 16 residues. Germline V gene lookup returns CDR1 SGHDT and CDR2 YYEEEE. This clone has a single count. The data were produced by immunoSEQ multiplex PCR, yet TCRdb's version contains in-frame clones alone and is incomplete. The sample consists of approximately 150,000 clones, approximately 90% of them appearing once. The source is an adult who received the AZD1222 COVID-19 vaccine. The chain joins TRBV5-6 to TRBJ2-7; 11 bases are shared with TRBD1. The material sequenced was peripheral blood, taken 28 days after the second AZD1222 dose. The CDR3, as DNA: TGTGCCAGCAGCTTGTTTCCGGGACAGGGGGCCTACGAGCAGTACTTC. Translated, it gives CASSLFPGQGAYEQYF.